Each of the 7 T cell receptor beta chains below was sequenced from the same sample in a study of CD8 T cells in ankylosing spondylitis. The study, taken as a whole, reports: The study identified a TCR beta motif of under 10 highly homologous variants that appeared characteristic of ankylosing spondylitis blood.

MiXCR was run by TCRdb on the 5' RACE reads, yielding one entry per CDR3 protein. This sample has around 480,000 distinct CDR3 sequences, with roughly 15% found just once. Antigens of these TCRs are unknown. The specimen was blood, either unsorted or a sorted T cell fraction (not recorded which). Source of these receptors: a male donor with ankylosing spondylitis.

The chain carries TRBV15 and TRBJ1-6; possible D gene TRBD1, 5 bases. From germline, CDR1 is LNHNV and CDR2 YYDKDF (reference sequence). Trimming took 0 bases from V and 6 from J, leaving 15 bases between them. The CDR3 consists of 17 residues. Here the CDR3 reads CATSRDPPGASNSPLHF. The CDR3 DNA is TGTGCCACCAGCAGAGATCCCCCTGGGGCTAGTAATTCACCCCTCCACTTT.

This sequence joins TRBV7-2 and TRBJ1-6; TRBD1 matches at 8 bases. This CDR3 spans 15 amino acids. Germline CDR1 and CDR2: SGHTA and FQGNSA. V dropped 5 bases and J dropped 7; count of bases not matched to a gene: 7. The CDR3 is CASSPGQERNSPLHF. CDR3 nucleotides: TGTGCCAGCAGCCCGGGACAGGAAAGAAATTCACCCCTCCACTTT.

This chain connects TRBV5-1 to TRBJ2-1; TRBD2 aligns across 10 bases. CDR3 length equals 16 residues. CDR1 and CDR2 (germline): SGHRS, YFSETQ. Losses at the gene ends were 4 bases for V and 4 bases for J; bases not matched to a gene: 8. The CDR3: CASSPIAGGRYNEQFF. The CDR3 bases are TGCGCCAGCAGCCCGATAGCGGGAGGCAGATACAATGAGCAGTTCTTC.

Many counts were recorded for this clonotype. This sequence joins TRBV10-3 and TRBJ1-2; 8 bases agree with TRBD1. V shed 4 bases, J shed 3 bases, and the junction held 16 bases outside the gene matches. Per the germline V gene, CDR1 is ENHRY and CDR2 is SYGVKD. This CDR3 is 18 amino acids long. CDR3 bases: TGTGCCATCAGTGCATCGGACAGGGCCCCACGAGGCTACTATGGCTACACCTTC. It specifies CAISASDRAPRGYYGYTF.

The CDR3 protein is CASRRNNEQFF. The CDR3 DNA reads TGTGCCAGCAGGAGGAACAATGAGCAGTTCTTC. The genes are TRBV9 and TRBJ2-1; D is uncertain. The CDR3 is 11 amino acids. Germline V gives CDR1 SGDLS, CDR2 YYNGEE. V was trimmed by 5 bases and J by 5 bases, leaving 5 bases between them.

The chain joins TRBV6-1 to TRBJ2-1; D is unclear. CDR3 length: 15 residues. Between the trimmed V and J ends, which lost 6 bases and 6 bases, there was a span of 18 bases. Germline lookup yields CDR1 MNHNS and CDR2 SASEGT. CDR3 protein: CASRKNPGTGNEQFF. In DNA form, the CDR3 reads TGTGCCAGCAGAAAAAATCCGGGCACGGGCAATGAGCAGTTCTTC.

The rearrangement uses TRBV5-6 and TRBJ2-1, with TRBD2 as a possible D gene (5 bases). Trimming removed 0 bases from V and 0 bases from J, with 10 bases in between. The germline V gene encodes CDR1 SGHDT and CDR2 YYEEEE. The CDR3 totals 16 residues. The CDR3 region has the DNA TGTGCCAGCAGCTTGGGGCCGGGGAGCTCCTACAATGAGCAGTTCTTC. Translated, it gives CASSLGPGSSYNEQFF.